This T cell receptor beta chain comes out of a study of T cell responses to AZD1222 COVID-19 vaccine (dated by TCRdb to the early 2020s). A note on the overall study: AZD1222 recipients whose second dose came at about 4 weeks and those whose second dose came at about 12 weeks were combined into one group, since spike-specific TCR depth and breadth did not differ between the two schedules. Trial participants were enrolled by age into subgroups of 18-55, 56-69 and 70-plus years, and about 150, 27 and 61 TCR-sequenced participants, respectively, were included in these subgroups. TCR sequencing covered approximately 230 trial participants: about 210 given two doses of AZD1222 and 26 given two doses of MenACWY control vaccine. Study-wide findings and limitations: After two AZD1222 doses, both the breadth and the depth of spike-specific TCRs were significantly higher than at day 0 and than in MenACWY recipients. Conclusions about previously exposed vaccinees are limited because only five or six AZD1222 recipients were SARS-CoV-2 seropositive at baseline. In the small 56-69-year group, the increase in depth fell short of significance, most likely because of low power. Reportedly, almost half of the unique spike-specific TCRs recognized epitopes lying outside the regions that are mutated in the B.1.351 and B.1.1.7 variants. Participants were mostly white British and included more females than males, and it was suggested by the authors that clonal diversity may have been underestimated. Vaccine-associated CD4 TCRs spanned the whole spike protein, with dominant responses in regions 160-218 and 743-854. Because no samples from the day 14 peak response were available, repertoires could be characterized only after the peak T cell response.

Notes on this clone: The antigen it recognizes is unknown. Qualities for individual bases were not recorded, and no much larger clone is one base off.

The CDR3 regions of human TCRbeta chains were subjected to immunosequencing. The original pipeline was this. Repertoire TCRs were matched against a reference library of SARS-CoV-2-specific TCRs generated with the MIRA antigen-specificity platform. Breadth was defined as the fraction of unique TCRs that were SARS-CoV-2-associated. Depth was defined as the fraction of total T cells that were SARS-CoV-2-associated. Each spike-specific TCR was assigned to its reactive spike region and to a CD4 or CD8 class using the MIRA data. Log10-transformed breadth and depth values were compared by one-way ANOVA with Sidak's multiple comparisons tests. TCRdb limited this immuneACCESS table to in-frame rearrangements with V and J called. A share of clones is missing; checked studies link under half to unresolved V genes, and the rest is unexplained. For V, J and clone size, that table is used; D and trimming come from the DNA. Here the sample has about 120,000 clones; around 90% occur a single time. The top ten constitute 5.4% of the sample.

In the paper's terms, the time point label means: baseline before first vaccination. Vaccinee samples came from UK trials COV001 and COV002, including a single-blind randomized controlled phase 2/3 trial of AZD1222 (ChAdOx1 nCoV-19) in healthy adults. For TCRbeta chain sequencing, PBMC samples from trial participants were taken at day 0 and at day 28 after the second dose. From the cysteine through the phenylalanine, the CDR3 covers 13 amino acids. CDR3 DNA only is kept here, 39 bases in frame from base 1. Based on the germline V gene (reference sequence), the CDR1 and CDR2 sequences are SEHNR and FQNEAQ. Between the V and J ends, shortened by 5 bases and 4 bases respectively, the junction contains 9 bases.

The sequence is built from TRBV7-9 and TRBJ1-3, with the D gene call left open. The sample in question was peripheral blood, obtained on day 0 of AZD1222 vaccination. The source of this sequence is an adult in good health. The DNA sequence reads TGTGCCAGCAGCAAAAATCCCGGAAACACCATATATTTT. It codes for CASSKNPGNTIYF.